A selection of T cell receptor beta chains follows, all from one sample in a study of shared clonotypes between healthy human individuals. The table came from immunoSEQ multiplex PCR; TCRdb's copy has only in-frame clones and leaves some out. The sample lists about 690,000 clones; roughly 88% were seen once. Sequencing was carried out using memory CD8+ T cells from PBMCs. The receptor set was obtained from a man aged 18 to 29 in good health. Some clones in this sample may be carry-over from other donors' samples. CDR3s include the opening cysteine and the closing phenylalanine or tryptophan. Each record gives: clone size, V gene, J gene, D gene, CDR3 protein, CDR3 DNA. A D gene is named only where the DNA matches it firmly. Clone size is not always given. Where it is, it says once, few, many or a class for expanded clones.

abundance: -; v_gene: TRBV11-2; j_gene: TRBJ2-7; d_gene: -; CDR3aa: CASSLGGGTYEQYF; CDR3nt: TGTGCCAGCAGCTTAGGAGGTGGGACCTACGAGCAGTACTTC
abundance: -; v_gene: TRBV29-1; j_gene: TRBJ2-1; d_gene: TRBD2; CDR3aa: CSVGKTSGRNEQFF; CDR3nt: TGCAGCGTTGGGAAAACTAGCGGGAGGAATGAGCAGTTCTTC
abundance: -; v_gene: TRBV9; j_gene: TRBJ2-1; d_gene: TRBD2; CDR3aa: CASGTSGVPNEQFF; CDR3nt: TGTGCCAGCGGGACTAGCGGGGTCCCCAATGAGCAGTTCTTC
abundance: once; v_gene: TRBV27; j_gene: TRBJ2-4; d_gene: -; CDR3aa: CASSLGTLWDKNIQYF; CDR3nt: TGTGCCAGCAGTTTAGGGACGCTTTGGGACAAAAACATTCAGTACTTC
abundance: once; v_gene: TRBV27; j_gene: TRBJ1-1; d_gene: TRBD1; CDR3aa: CASSLRQGAPEAFF; CDR3nt: TGTGCCAGCAGTTTACGCCAGGGGGCCCCTGAAGCTTTCTTT
abundance: -; v_gene: TRBV5-6; j_gene: TRBJ2-7; d_gene: -; CDR3aa: CASGGEGNYEQYF; CDR3nt: TGTGCCAGCGGGGGAGAGGGGAACTACGAGCAGTACTTC
abundance: -; v_gene: TRBV2; j_gene: TRBJ1-2; d_gene: -; CDR3aa: CASSEKQGAYGYTF; CDR3nt: TGTGCCAGCAGTGAGAAACAGGGAGCATATGGCTACACCTTC
abundance: -; v_gene: TRBV13; j_gene: TRBJ2-7; d_gene: -; CDR3aa: CASSLGRGGRASEQYF; CDR3nt: TGTGCCAGCAGCTTAGGCCGAGGGGGGCGAGCCTCCGAGCAGTACTTC
abundance: -; v_gene: TRBV9; j_gene: TRBJ2-2; d_gene: TRBD1; CDR3aa: CASSVVGTGNTGELFF; CDR3nt: TGTGCCAGTAGCGTAGTCGGGACAGGGAACACCGGGGAGCTGTTTTTT
abundance: -; v_gene: TRBV10-3; j_gene: TRBJ1-2; d_gene: -; CDR3aa: CAISEPTQGANYGYTF; CDR3nt: TGTGCCATCAGTGAGCCAACACAGGGAGCTAACTATGGCTACACCTTC
abundance: -; v_gene: TRBV5-1; j_gene: TRBJ1-3; d_gene: -; CDR3aa: CASSLDRGVGNTIYF; CDR3nt: TGCGCCAGCAGCTTGGATCGGGGGGTCGGAAACACCATATATTTT
abundance: -; v_gene: TRBV6-5; j_gene: TRBJ2-7; d_gene: -; CDR3aa: CASKQRGAPYEQYF; CDR3nt: TGTGCCAGCAAACAGAGGGGGGCTCCCTACGAGCAGTACTTC
abundance: few; v_gene: TRBV4-3; j_gene: TRBJ2-5; d_gene: TRBD2; CDR3aa: CASSRGGGTKETQYF; CDR3nt: TGCGCCAGCAGCCGGGGGGGAGGGACTAAAGAGACCCAGTACTTC
abundance: -; v_gene: TRBV6-5; j_gene: TRBJ2-7; d_gene: TRBD1; CDR3aa: CASSLRTGRYEQYF; CDR3nt: TGTGCCAGCAGCCTCAGGACAGGGCGCTACGAGCAGTACTTC
abundance: -; v_gene: TRBV14; j_gene: TRBJ2-7; d_gene: -; CDR3aa: CASSQDRATSYEQYF; CDR3nt: TGTGCCAGCAGCCAAGACAGGGCCACATCCTACGAGCAGTACTTC
abundance: -; v_gene: TRBV19; j_gene: TRBJ1-2; d_gene: TRBD1; CDR3aa: CAVRGTGGALGYGYTF; CDR3nt: TGTGCCGTCCGCGGGACAGGGGGCGCATTGGGCTATGGCTACACCTTC
abundance: -; v_gene: TRBV19; j_gene: TRBJ2-3; d_gene: TRBD2; CDR3aa: CASSISAGGTDTQYF; CDR3nt: TGTGCCAGTAGTATAAGTGCGGGGGGCACAGATACGCAGTATTTT
abundance: -; v_gene: TRBV29-1; j_gene: TRBJ2-1; d_gene: TRBD1; CDR3aa: CSAGPGTGSYNEQFF; CDR3nt: TGCAGCGCCGGTCCCGGGACAGGCTCCTACAATGAGCAGTTCTTC
abundance: -; v_gene: TRBV6-1; j_gene: TRBJ1-2; d_gene: TRBD1; CDR3aa: CASSPGQGGLYGYTF; CDR3nt: TGTGCCAGCAGTCCCGGACAGGGGGGCCTCTATGGCTACACCTTC
abundance: -; v_gene: TRBV9; j_gene: TRBJ1-3; d_gene: TRBD1; CDR3aa: CASSAEGTAAFSGNTIYF; CDR3nt: TGTGCCAGCAGCGCCGAGGGGACAGCGGCATTTTCTGGAAACACCATATATTTT
abundance: -; v_gene: TRBV21-1; j_gene: TRBJ2-2; d_gene: -; CDR3aa: CASSQQGTGELFF; CDR3nt: TGTGCCAGCAGCCAACAGGGCACCGGGGAGCTGTTTTTT
abundance: -; v_gene: TRBV27; j_gene: TRBJ2-7; d_gene: -; CDR3aa: CASSVLAGSGEQYF; CDR3nt: TGTGCCAGCAGTGTGTTGGCGGGATCAGGAGAGCAGTACTTC
abundance: once; v_gene: TRBV5-5; j_gene: TRBJ2-1; d_gene: -; CDR3aa: CASSWGWRGASYNEQFF; CDR3nt: TGTGCCAGCAGCTGGGGTTGGCGTGGGGCTTCCTACAATGAGCAGTTCTTC
abundance: -; v_gene: TRBV28; j_gene: TRBJ2-2; d_gene: TRBD1; CDR3aa: CASSRGQLTGELFF; CDR3nt: TGTGCCAGCAGTCGGGGACAGCTCACCGGGGAGCTGTTTTTT
abundance: -; v_gene: TRBV2; j_gene: TRBJ2-5; d_gene: TRBD1; CDR3aa: CASRETGDQETQYF; CDR3nt: TGTGCCAGCCGAGAAACAGGGGACCAAGAGACCCAGTACTTC
abundance: -; v_gene: TRBV10-1; j_gene: TRBJ1-4; d_gene: -; CDR3aa: CASSFTGSNEKLFF; CDR3nt: TGCGCCAGCAGTTTCACAGGGAGCAATGAAAAACTGTTTTTT
abundance: -; v_gene: TRBV25-1; j_gene: TRBJ2-2; d_gene: -; CDR3aa: CASSDSYTRANTGELFF; CDR3nt: TGTGCCAGCAGTGACTCCTATACAAGGGCGAACACCGGGGAGCTGTTTTTT
abundance: few; v_gene: TRBV4-1; j_gene: TRBJ1-5; d_gene: -; CDR3aa: CASSISPNQPQHF; CDR3nt: TGCGCCAGCAGCATCTCACCCAATCAGCCCCAGCATTTT
abundance: once; v_gene: TRBV19; j_gene: TRBJ2-1; d_gene: TRBD1; CDR3aa: CASSIEQGLLAYNEQFF; CDR3nt: TGTGCCAGTAGTATCGAACAGGGGCTCCTCGCCTACAATGAGCAGTTCTTC
abundance: -; v_gene: TRBV10-3; j_gene: TRBJ2-1; d_gene: -; CDR3aa: CAISETEGDPTYNEQFF; CDR3nt: TGTGCCATCAGTGAGACCGAGGGTGACCCCACCTACAATGAGCAGTTCTTC
abundance: -; v_gene: TRBV7-9; j_gene: TRBJ1-1; d_gene: TRBD1; CDR3aa: CASSSYRGDTEAFF; CDR3nt: TGTGCCAGCAGCTCTTACAGGGGGGACACTGAAGCTTTCTTT
abundance: -; v_gene: TRBV19; j_gene: TRBJ2-7; d_gene: -; CDR3aa: CASSARDGKDPYEQYF; CDR3nt: TGTGCCAGTAGTGCTCGCGACGGGAAGGACCCCTACGAGCAGTACTTC
abundance: -; v_gene: TRBV4-2; j_gene: TRBJ1-2; d_gene: TRBD1; CDR3aa: CASGATGVLNYGYTF; CDR3nt: TGTGCCAGCGGGGCCACAGGGGTGCTGAACTATGGCTACACCTTC
abundance: many; v_gene: TRBV9; j_gene: TRBJ2-3; d_gene: -; CDR3aa: CASSVVWTSTQYF; CDR3nt: TGTGCCAGCAGCGTAGTCTGGACGAGTACGCAGTATTTT